A selection of T cell receptor beta chains follows, all from one sample in a study of T cell responses to AZD1222 COVID-19 vaccine. Assay used: immunoSEQ multiplex PCR; TCRdb lists only in-frame clones, some missing. The sample has some 64,000 clones; approximately 83% are singletons. The input for sequencing was peripheral blood, taken on day 0 of AZD1222 vaccination. The receptors derive from an adult in good health. Both conserved end residues are trimmed from each CDR3. The order of the fields is CDR3 protein, J gene, V gene.

ASNTGQGRYEQF TRBJ2-1 TRBV5-4
ASSLPGANVLT TRBJ2-6 TRBV7-3
ASKTGGEARGYT TRBJ1-2 TRBV5-1
ASRGNTEAF TRBJ1-1 TRBV6-5
ASRRLGSTDTQY TRBJ2-3 TRBV6-6
SASPGGGSGIQY TRBJ2-4 TRBV20-1
ASSPLGRTEAF TRBJ1-1 TRBV7-8
ASSLADLSTDTQY TRBJ2-3 TRBV7-2
ASSLSGSYEQY TRBJ2-7 TRBV7-7
ATSPAGGNTGELF TRBJ2-2 TRBV24-1
ASSYSGGPYEQY TRBJ2-7 TRBV6-2/TRBV6-3
ASSQDGDYTDTQY TRBJ2-3 TRBV3-1/TRBV3-2
ASSQVPADTQY TRBJ2-3 TRBV4-1
ASSMAGGRTDTQY TRBJ2-3 TRBV19
ASRHLRGRDYGYT TRBJ1-2 TRBV27
ASSPRGGIDYGYT TRBJ1-2 TRBV4-2
ASSHPGGDSNSPLH TRBJ1-6 TRBV4-1
ASSLNPSGTGGEKLF TRBJ1-4 TRBV9
ASRPLAPTYNEQF TRBJ2-1 TRBV7-2
ASSVEGGERDTQY TRBJ2-3 TRBV9
ASSLEPTVTGELF TRBJ2-2 TRBV7-2
ASTLRAGGRKLF TRBJ1-4 TRBV27
ASSSTQGARNQPQH TRBJ1-5 TRBV6-2/TRBV6-3
ASSLDEDEQY TRBJ2-7 TRBV5-1
ASSHNPGGENEQF TRBJ2-1 TRBV4-3